The 5 T cell receptor beta chains reported below all come from one sample, sequenced in a study of OX40 agonist ivuxolimab in advanced cancers. Using immunoSEQ multiplex PCR, the repertoire was profiled, and TCRdb retains in-frame clones only, with some absent. Of around 77,000 clones in the sample, 85% to 95% were seen once. Source: CD4+ or CD8+ T cells sorted from blood, taken in a trial of the OX40 agonist ivuxolimab. The receptors come from an adult with an advanced solid tumor such as melanoma, head and neck, liver or kidney cancer.

This chain joins TRBV5-1 and TRBJ1-2, with D perhaps matching TRBD1 (5 bases). Germline values: CDR1 SGHRS, CDR2 YFSETQ. Trimming removed 3 bases at V and 4 bases at J, with 19 bases between. The CDR3 has 16 amino acids. In nucleotides, the CDR3 is TGCGCCAGCAGCTGGGGCTCTGCCGGCTCTAGCTATGGCTACACCTTC. Its translation: CASSWGSAGSSYGYTF.

The V and J genes are TRBV7-2 and TRBJ2-2; D remains unclear. There are 15 residues in the CDR3. Germline V gene data show CDR1 as SGHTA and CDR2 as FQGNSA. V lost 4 bases and J 3 bases, leaving 12 bases between the germline ends. The CDR3 nucleotides are TGTGCCAGCAGCTCAACAATCCAGTACACCGGGGAGCTGTTTTTT. It specifies CASSSTIQYTGELFF. Full variable domain (outside the CDR3, taken from reference TRBV7-2 and TRBJ2-2): GAGVSQSPSNKVTEKGKDVELRCDPISGHTALYWYRQSLGQGLEFLIYFQGNSAPDKSGLPSDRFSAERTGGSVSTLTIQRTQQEDSAVYLCASSSTIQYTGELFFGEGSRLTVL.

The chain employs TRBV11-2 and TRBJ2-7, with D perhaps assigned TRBD1 or TRBD2 (6 bases each). The CDR3 runs 14 residues. V lost 4 bases and J lost 3, with 13 bases in between. CDR1 is SGHAT, CDR2 FQNNGV, per germline. CDR3 sequence (DNA): TGTGCCAGCAGCTCACAAGGGGGGAGCTACGAGCAGTACTTC. The encoded protein is CASSSQGGSYEQYF.

The gene calls are TRBV19 and TRBJ2-2; 10 nucleotides agree with TRBD2. With V trimmed by 5 bases and J by 2 bases, 5 bases remained unmatched. This CDR3 spans 16 amino acids. Germline CDR1 reads LNHDA; CDR2 reads SQIVND (reference sequence). The CDR3 DNA reads TGTGCCAGTAGTGGGAGGACTAGCGGAAACACCGGGGAGCTGTTTTTT. This gives the protein CASSGRTSGNTGELFF.

This rearrangement joins TRBV6-5 to TRBJ2-4; D unclear. The germline V and J ends were trimmed by 5 bases and 1 base, with 9 bases remaining between them. The CDR3 has 14 amino acids. Germline values: CDR1 MNHEY, CDR2 SVGAGI. The DNA of the CDR3 is TGTGCCAGCAGTAGTGGGCCGGCCAAAAACATTCAGTACTTC. Translation gives CASSSGPAKNIQYF.